The 19 T cell receptor beta chains given below trace back to one sample, sequenced in a study of blood T cell repertoires in COVID-19. TCRdb's copy holds only in-frame clones and misses some; the assay was immunoSEQ multiplex PCR. Found here are under 200,000 clones, 70% to 90% of them singletons; the top ten hold roughly 11%. The specimen sequenced was peripheral blood. The source is a woman aged 55 to 70 with COVID-19, enrolled during active disease.

The genes are TRBV15 and TRBJ2-1; no reliable D call. The germline V gene has CDR1 LNHNV and CDR2 YYDKDF (reference sequence). Trimming took 0 bases from V and 6 from J, leaving 3 bases between them. This CDR3 comprises 12 residues. CDR3 loop: CATSRDSNEQFF. CDR3 coding DNA: TGTGCCACCAGCAGAGATAGCAATGAGCAGTTCTTC.

This chain uses TRBV6-4 with TRBJ1-1; possibly TRBD1 for D (5 bases). Trimming shortened V by 6 bases and J by 6 bases, and 14 bases separated the two germline ends. CDR1 is MRHNA and CDR2 is SNTAGT in the germline V gene. This CDR3 has 13 amino acids. CDR3 in amino acids: CASSKTGVSEAFF. The CDR3 DNA reads as TGTGCCAGCAGCAAAACGGGGGTGTCTGAAGCTTTCTTT.

The chain recombines TRBV5-4 with TRBJ2-7; 9 nucleotides line up with TRBD1. This CDR3 is built from 15 residues. Unmatched junction bases numbered 8, after V lost 4 bases and J lost 3 bases. From germline, CDR1 is SGHNT and CDR2 YYREEE (reference sequence). CDR3 DNA: TGTGCCAGCAGCGGAACCGGGACAGGGTACTACGAGCAGTACTTC. As protein: CASSGTGTGYYEQYF. Drawing the rest from reference TRBV5-4 and TRBJ2-7, the complete variable domain is ETGVTQSPTHLIKTRGQQVTLRCSSQSGHNTVSWYQQALGQGPQFIFQYYREEENGRGNFPPRFSGLQFPNYSSELNVNALELDDSALYLCASSGTGTGYYEQYFGPGTRLTVT.

The chain links TRBV19 to TRBJ2-7, with D tentatively TRBD2 (5 bases). The V and J ends lost 4 bases and 2 bases respectively, with 15 bases between them. CDR3 size: 15 residues. From germline, CDR1 is LNHDA and CDR2 SQIVND (reference sequence). In nucleotides, the CDR3 is TGTGCCAGTAGTAGCCGGGTAACGGGAACCTACGAGCAGTACTTC. It yields the protein CASSSRVTGTYEQYF.

This clone has a handful of counts. CDR3 loop: CATSSLTGSGYEQYF. In DNA form, the CDR3 reads TGTGCCACCAGCAGCCTGACTGGATCGGGCTACGAGCAGTACTTC. This sequence joins TRBV15 and TRBJ2-7; D gene uncertain. Germline V gene lookup returns CDR1 LNHNV and CDR2 YYDKDF (reference sequence). The V and J ends lost 3 bases and 3 bases respectively, with 15 bases between them. The CDR3 length is 15 residues.

This clone is a singleton in its sample. The chain combines TRBV27 with TRBJ2-7; possible D gene TRBD2, 7 bases. The V end lost 5 bases, the J end lost 3 bases, and 14 bases lay between the germline ends. The CDR3 is 14 residues long. The germline CDR1 and CDR2 sequences are MNHEY and SMNVEV (reference sequence). The CDR3 DNA reads as TGTGCCAGCAGTCGCGGGGGCGCGCTCTACGAGCAGTACTTC. It yields the protein CASSRGGALYEQYF.

V and J are TRBV5-4 and TRBJ1-4; D is unresolved. Trimming pared 6 bases from V and 2 bases from J, leaving 8 bases between. Germline V gives CDR1 SGHNT, CDR2 YYREEE (reference sequence). This CDR3 has 13 amino acids. The CDR3 is CASTGGTNEKLFF. DNA of the CDR3: TGTGCCAGCACCGGCGGGACTAATGAAAAACTGTTTTTT.

In regard to this clone: A read error may account for a junction end that differs from germline. This chain connects TRBV7-7 to TRBJ2-1, with 8 bases that match TRBD2. Germline V CDR1 and CDR2: SSHAT, FNYEAQ (reference sequence). CDR3 length: 15 amino acids. CDR3 in DNA: TGTGCTAGCAGCTTAGAGCGGGGGCCCTACAATGAGCAGTTCTTC. Translating it yields CASSLERGPYNEQFF.

The chain carries TRBV7-9 and TRBJ2-7, with 11 bases identical to TRBD1. V lost 5 bases and J lost 6; bases outside the gene matches: 9. The CDR3 is 15 residues long. CDR1 is SEHNR, CDR2 FQNEAQ, per germline (reference sequence). Here the CDR3 reads CASSAWDRGFGEQYF. As DNA, the CDR3 is TGTGCCAGCAGCGCCTGGGACAGGGGGTTCGGCGAGCAGTACTTC. Using reference TRBV7-9 and TRBJ2-7 for the parts outside the CDR3, the full variable domain is DTGVSQNPRHKITKRGQNVTFRCDPISEHNRLYWYRQTLGQGPEFLTYFQNEAQLEKSRLLSDRFSAERPKGSFSTLEIQRTEQGDSAMYLCASSAWDRGFGEQYFGPGTRLTVT.

This rearrangement joins TRBV15 to TRBJ1-4; D is unresolved. CDR1 is LNHNV and CDR2 is YYDKDF in the germline V gene (reference sequence). Trimming left V 0 bases short and J 0 bases short, with 8 bases between. This CDR3 contains 16 residues. In DNA, the CDR3 is TGTGCCACCAGCAGAGACAGGTTTCCAACTAATGAAAAACTGTTTTTT. Protein: CATSRDRFPTNEKLFF. Using reference TRBV15 and TRBJ1-4 for the parts outside the CDR3, the full variable domain is DAMVIQNPRYQVTQFGKPVTLSCSQTLNHNVMYWYQQKSSQAPKLLFHYYDKDFNNEADTPDNFQSRRPNTSFCFLDIRSPGLGDTAMYLCATSRDRFPTNEKLFFGSGTQLSVL.

This chain links TRBV30 with TRBJ1-2; 8 bases map to TRBD1. The CDR3 has 14 residues. V lost 2 bases, J lost 8 bases, and 10 bases stayed unmatched. CDR1 and CDR2 from the germline V gene are GTSNPN and SVGIG (reference sequence). The CDR3 sequence: CAWSPTGVSIGYTF. The CDR3 region has the DNA TGTGCCTGGAGTCCGACAGGGGTTTCGATCGGCTACACCTTC.

The gene calls are TRBV30 and TRBJ2-3; D unclear. The CDR3 loop spans 12 amino acids. The germline V gene encodes CDR1 GTSNPN and CDR2 SVGIG (reference sequence). V lost 4 bases, J lost 0 bases, and 5 bases lay in between. CDR3 region: CAWTGSTDTQYF. Written as DNA, the CDR3 is TGTGCCTGGACGGGTAGCACAGATACGCAGTATTTT.

J is TRBJ2-7 and V is TRBV5-4, with TRBD2 matching over 8 bases. V gave up 4 bases and J gave up 6 bases; unmatched junction bases: 6. This CDR3 has 13 residues. The germline V gene has CDR1 SGHNT and CDR2 YYREEE (reference sequence). The CDR3 sequence: CASSPGRAREQYF. The CDR3 coding sequence is TGTGCCAGCAGCCCCGGGAGGGCCCGCGAGCAGTACTTC.

The sample holds one count of this clone. This chain joins TRBV10-3 and TRBJ1-6, with no clear D. Per the germline V gene, CDR1 is ENHRY and CDR2 is SYGVKD. The ends were cut back, 0 bases at V and 3 bases at J, with 6 bases in the middle. The CDR3 totals 15 residues. The CDR3 DNA is TGTGCCATCAGTGAGTCATCGGTCTATAATTCACCCCTCCACTTT. This sequence encodes CAISESSVYNSPLHF.

The chain links TRBV10-3 to TRBJ2-7; D remains ambiguous. The V gene lost 6 bases and the J gene lost 5 bases, with 17 bases spanning the gap. The CDR3 is made up of 14 amino acids. The germline CDR1 and CDR2 sequences are ENHRY and SYGVKD. CDR3: CAIRLGPGLDEQYF. The CDR3 nucleotides are TGTGCCATCAGATTGGGCCCTGGGTTGGACGAGCAGTACTTC.

Concerning this clone: The same CDR3 can be traced to other DNA sequences in this sample. The chain combines TRBV5-1 with TRBJ2-7; TRBD1 matches 7 bases. CDR1 is SGHRS and CDR2 is YFSETQ in the germline V gene. Germline trimming cut 0 bases from V and 0 bases from J; bases unmatched to any gene: 3. The CDR3 sequence is 15 residues long. In nucleotides, the CDR3 is TGCGCCAGCAGCTTGGTGGCAGGGGGCTCCTACGAGCAGTACTTC. This sequence encodes CASSLVAGGSYEQYF.

The V gene is TRBV6-5, the J gene TRBJ2-7, with 7 bases identical to TRBD1. J lost 2 bases, V lost 7 bases, and 2 bases had no gene match. The CDR3 loop spans 12 amino acids. Germline V gene sequence: CDR1 MNHEY, CDR2 SVGAGI. In nucleotides, the CDR3 is TGTGCCAGCACTGGGACAGCCTACGAGCAGTACTTC. It specifies CASTGTAYEQYF.

The chain couples TRBV28 to TRBJ1-4; D call uncertain. Germline CDR1 reads MDHEN; CDR2 reads SYDVKM. V lost 1 base to trimming and J lost 2 bases, with 8 bases between them. The CDR3 spans 15 residues. CDR3 sequence reads: CASSLYAGTNEKLFF. CDR3 in DNA: TGTGCCAGCAGTTTATACGCGGGTACTAATGAAAAACTGTTTTTT.

This rearrangement joins TRBV7-2 to TRBJ1-3; 9 bases match TRBD1. CDR1 and CDR2 (germline): SGHTA, FQGNSA. This CDR3 has 17 residues. V trimming: 0 bases; J trimming: 2 bases; junction bases outside the gene matches: 5. CDR3 sequence reads: CASSLARGQGPGNTIYF. CDR3 in DNA: TGTGCCAGCAGCTTAGCCCGAGGACAGGGGCCTGGAAACACCATATATTTT.